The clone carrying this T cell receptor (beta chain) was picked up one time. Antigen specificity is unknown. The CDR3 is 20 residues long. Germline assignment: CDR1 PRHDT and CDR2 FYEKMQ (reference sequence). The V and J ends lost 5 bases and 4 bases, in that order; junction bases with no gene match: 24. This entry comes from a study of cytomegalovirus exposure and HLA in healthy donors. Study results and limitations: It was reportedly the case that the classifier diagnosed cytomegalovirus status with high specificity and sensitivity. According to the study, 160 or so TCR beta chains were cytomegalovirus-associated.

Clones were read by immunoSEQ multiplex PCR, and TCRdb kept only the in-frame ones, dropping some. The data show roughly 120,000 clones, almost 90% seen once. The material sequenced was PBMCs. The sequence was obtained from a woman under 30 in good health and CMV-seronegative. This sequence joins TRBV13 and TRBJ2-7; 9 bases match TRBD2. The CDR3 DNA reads TGTGCCAGCAGCACCCGAAGTCACCCGGCTAGCGGGGTGGGAATATACGAGCAGTACTTC. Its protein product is CASSTRSHPASGVGIYEQYF.